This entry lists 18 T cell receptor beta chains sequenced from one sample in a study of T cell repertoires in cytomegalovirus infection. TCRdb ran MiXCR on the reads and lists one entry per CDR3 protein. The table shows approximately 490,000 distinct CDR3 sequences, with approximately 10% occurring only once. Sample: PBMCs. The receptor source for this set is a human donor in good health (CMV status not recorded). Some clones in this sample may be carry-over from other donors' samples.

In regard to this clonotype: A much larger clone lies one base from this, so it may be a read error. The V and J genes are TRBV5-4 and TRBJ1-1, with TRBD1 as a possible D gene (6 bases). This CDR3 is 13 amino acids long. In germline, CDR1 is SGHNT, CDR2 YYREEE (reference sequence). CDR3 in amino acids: CTSSGNRDSEAFF. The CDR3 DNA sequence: TGTACCAGCAGCGGCAACAGGGATTCGGAAGCTTTCTTT.

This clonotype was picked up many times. CDR3 region: CASTPGGEANTEAFF. CDR3 coding DNA: TGTGCCAGCACTCCTGGCGGGGAGGCGAACACTGAAGCTTTCTTT. The rearrangement joins TRBV12-3 or TRBV12-4 to TRBJ1-1, with D unresolved. Between the trimmed V and J ends, which lost 7 bases and 1 base, there was a span of 16 bases. The length of the CDR3 is 15 residues.

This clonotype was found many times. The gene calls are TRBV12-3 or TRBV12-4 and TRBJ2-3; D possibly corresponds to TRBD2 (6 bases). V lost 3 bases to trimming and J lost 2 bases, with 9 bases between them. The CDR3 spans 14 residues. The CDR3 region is CASSFREFTDTQYF. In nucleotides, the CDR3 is TGTGCCAGCAGTTTTCGGGAGTTCACAGATACGCAGTATTTT.

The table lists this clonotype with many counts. The CDR3 coding sequence is TGTGCCAGCAGCTTGCCCCGACTAGCGGGAGGGCCGGAGGAGCAGTACTTC. It codes for CASSLPRLAGGPEEQYF. This sequence joins TRBV7-2 and TRBJ2-7; 14 nucleotides line up with TRBD2. Per the germline V gene, CDR1 is SGHTA and CDR2 is FQGNSA. CDR3 length equals 17 residues. Trimming at V came to 3 bases and at J to 7 bases, leaving 11 bases not matched to a gene.

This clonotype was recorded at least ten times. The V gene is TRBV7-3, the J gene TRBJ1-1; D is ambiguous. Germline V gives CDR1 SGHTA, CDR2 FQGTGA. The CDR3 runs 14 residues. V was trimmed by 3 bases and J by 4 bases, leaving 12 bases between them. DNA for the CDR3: TGTGCCAGCAGCTTGACTGCTCTCAGCACTGAAGCTTTCTTT. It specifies CASSLTALSTEAFF.

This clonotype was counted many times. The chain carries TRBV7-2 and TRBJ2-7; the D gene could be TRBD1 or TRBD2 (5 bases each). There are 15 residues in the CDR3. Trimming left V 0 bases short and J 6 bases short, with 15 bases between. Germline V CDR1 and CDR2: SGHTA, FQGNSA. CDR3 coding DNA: TGTGCCAGCAGCTTAGCGCCGGGGCTACCGGGCGAGCAGTACTTC. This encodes CASSLAPGLPGEQYF.

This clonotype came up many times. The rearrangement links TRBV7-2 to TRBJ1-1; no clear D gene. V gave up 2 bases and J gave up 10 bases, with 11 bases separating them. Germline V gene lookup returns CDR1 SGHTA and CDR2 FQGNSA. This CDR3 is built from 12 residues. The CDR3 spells CASSLSSVGAFF. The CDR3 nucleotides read TGTGCCAGCAGCTTAAGTTCGGTAGGAGCTTTCTTT.

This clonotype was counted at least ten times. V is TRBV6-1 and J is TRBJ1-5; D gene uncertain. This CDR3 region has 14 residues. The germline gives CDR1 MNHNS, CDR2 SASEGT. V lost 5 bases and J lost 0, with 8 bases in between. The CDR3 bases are TGTGCCAGCAGTAGGTCGGATAGCAATCAGCCCCAGCATTTT. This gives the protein CASSRSDSNQPQHF.

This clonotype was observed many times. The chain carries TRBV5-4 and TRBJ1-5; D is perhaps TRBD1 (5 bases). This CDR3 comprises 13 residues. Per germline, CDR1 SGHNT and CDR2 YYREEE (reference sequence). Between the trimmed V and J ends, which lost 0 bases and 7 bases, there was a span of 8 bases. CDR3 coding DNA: TGTGCCAGCAGCTTGGAGGAGGGGCAGCCCCAGCATTTT. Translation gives CASSLEEGQPQHF.

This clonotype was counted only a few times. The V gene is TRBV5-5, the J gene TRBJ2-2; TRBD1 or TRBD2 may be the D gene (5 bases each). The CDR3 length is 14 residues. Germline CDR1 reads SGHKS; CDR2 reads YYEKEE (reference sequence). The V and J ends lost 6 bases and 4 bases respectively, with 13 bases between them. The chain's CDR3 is CASIPQGVTGELFF. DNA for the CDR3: TGTGCCAGCATCCCGCAGGGAGTCACCGGGGAGCTGTTTTTT.

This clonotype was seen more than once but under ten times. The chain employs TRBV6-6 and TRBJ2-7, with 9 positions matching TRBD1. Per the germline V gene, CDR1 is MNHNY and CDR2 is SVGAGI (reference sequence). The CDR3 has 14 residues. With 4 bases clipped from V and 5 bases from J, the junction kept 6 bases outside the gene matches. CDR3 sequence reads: CASSSPDRGNEQYF. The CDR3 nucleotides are TGTGCCAGCAGTTCCCCCGACAGGGGGAACGAGCAGTACTTC.

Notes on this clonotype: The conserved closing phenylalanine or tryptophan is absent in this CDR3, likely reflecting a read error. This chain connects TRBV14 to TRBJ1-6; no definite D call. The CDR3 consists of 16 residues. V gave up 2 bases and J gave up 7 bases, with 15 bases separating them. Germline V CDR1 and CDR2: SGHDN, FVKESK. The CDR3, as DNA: TGTGCCAGCAGCCAACGAGGGTGGCCATGGAATTCACCCCTCCACTCT. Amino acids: CASSQRGWPWNSPLHS.

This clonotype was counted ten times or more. The CDR3 DNA reads TGTGCCAGCGCCGGAGATCTGGTATATTTT. Its translation is CASAGDLVYF. The V gene is TRBV12-3 or TRBV12-4, the J gene TRBJ1-3; D call uncertain. CDR3 size: 10 residues. V shed 8 bases and J shed 14 bases, with 13 bases lying between them.

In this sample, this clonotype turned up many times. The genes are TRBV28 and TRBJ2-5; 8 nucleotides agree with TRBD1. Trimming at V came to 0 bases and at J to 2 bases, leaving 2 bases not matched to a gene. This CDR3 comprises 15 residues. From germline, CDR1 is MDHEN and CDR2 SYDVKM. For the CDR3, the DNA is TGTGCCAGCAGTTTATGGACAGGGGCTCAAGAGACCCAGTACTTC. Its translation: CASSLWTGAQETQYF.

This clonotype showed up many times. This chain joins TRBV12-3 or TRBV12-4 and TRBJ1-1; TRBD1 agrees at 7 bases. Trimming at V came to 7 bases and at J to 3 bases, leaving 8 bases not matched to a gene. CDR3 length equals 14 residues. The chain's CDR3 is CASTKVQGDTEAFF. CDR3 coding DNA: TGTGCCAGCACCAAAGTGCAGGGGGACACTGAAGCTTTCTTT.

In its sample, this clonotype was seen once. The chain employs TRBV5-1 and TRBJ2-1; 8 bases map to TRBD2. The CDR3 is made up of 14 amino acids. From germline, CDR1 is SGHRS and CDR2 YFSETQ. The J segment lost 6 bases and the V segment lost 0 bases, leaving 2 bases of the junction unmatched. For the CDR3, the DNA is TGCGCCAGCAGCTTGGGCGGGACTAGCAATGAGCAGTTCTTC. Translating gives CASSLGGTSNEQFF.

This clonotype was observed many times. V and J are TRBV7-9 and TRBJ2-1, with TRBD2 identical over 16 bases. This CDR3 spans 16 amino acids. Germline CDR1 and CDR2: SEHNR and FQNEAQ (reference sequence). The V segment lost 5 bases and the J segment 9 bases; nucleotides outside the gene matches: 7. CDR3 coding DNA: TGTGCCAGCAGCCCCCCGGGACTAGCGGGAGGGGGTGAGCAGTTCTTC. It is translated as CASSPPGLAGGGEQFF.

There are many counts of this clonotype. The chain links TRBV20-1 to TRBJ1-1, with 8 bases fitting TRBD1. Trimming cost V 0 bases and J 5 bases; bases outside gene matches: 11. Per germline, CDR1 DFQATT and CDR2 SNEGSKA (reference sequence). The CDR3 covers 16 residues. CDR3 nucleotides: TGCAGTGCTAGAGATCGGGCCAGGGGGCGTGGGACTGAAGCTTTCTTT. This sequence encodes CSARDRARGRGTEAFF.